Shown below are 14 T cell receptor beta chains from a single sample sequenced in a study of T-cell memory formation after mild COVID-19. In TCRdb, the 5' RACE reads were re-called with MiXCR into one record per CDR3 protein. The data show tens of thousands of distinct CDR3 sequences, with about 21% seen just once and over 1.5% held by the top ten. The sample consisted of PBMCs or a T cell subset sorted from them (not recorded which). These receptors originate from an adult who had mild COVID-19 (a few samples of this study predate the infection). Cell type and time point are not known.

This chain joins TRBV28 and TRBJ2-1; 12 nucleotides match TRBD2. V lost 6 bases, J lost 8 bases, and 8 bases stayed unmatched. CDR1 is MDHEN, CDR2 SYDVKM, per germline. The CDR3 covers 15 residues. CDR3 nucleotides: TGTGCCAGCAGCTTGACTAGCGGGAGACAGGATGAGCAGTTCTTC. Its translation: CASSLTSGRQDEQFF.

The sample holds many counts of this clonotype. This rearrangement joins TRBV9 to TRBJ2-3; D is unclear. CDR1 and CDR2 from the germline V gene are SGDLS and YYNGEE. V was trimmed by 2 bases and J by 0 bases, leaving 7 bases between them. The CDR3 contains 14 residues. As DNA, the CDR3 is TGTGCCAGCAGCGTGGTGTTAAGCACAGATACGCAGTATTTT. This codes for CASSVVLSTDTQYF.

This clonotype was seen repeatedly, ten times or more. The rearrangement uses TRBV5-1 and TRBJ2-5; 11 nucleotides line up with TRBD2. The CDR3 is 15 amino acids. Germline V gene data show CDR1 as SGHRS and CDR2 as YFSETQ. Trimming at V came to 4 bases and at J to 3 bases, leaving 5 bases not matched to a gene. The CDR3 spells CASSRGTSGEETQYF. Here the CDR3 DNA reads TGCGCCAGCAGCCGGGGGACTAGCGGAGAAGAGACCCAGTACTTC.

The chain couples TRBV24-1 to TRBJ2-7, with TRBD2 matching 9 bases. V trimming: 3 bases; J trimming: 9 bases; junction bases outside the gene matches: 11. CDR1 and CDR2 (germline): KGHDR, SFDVKD. The CDR3 has 15 residues. The CDR3 protein is CATSDPTSGPPVQYF. The CDR3 region has the DNA TGTGCCACCAGTGATCCGACTAGCGGACCCCCCGTGCAGTACTTC.

The table lists this clonotype with many counts. This chain links TRBV20-1 with TRBJ2-3, with 11 bases lining up with TRBD2. V gave up 5 bases and J gave up 5 bases; unmatched junction bases: 9. This CDR3 has 15 amino acids. The germline CDR1 and CDR2 sequences are DFQATT and SNEGSKA (reference sequence). The DNA of the CDR3 is TGCAGTGCTCCTACTAGCGGGAGTTTTGGAGATACGCAGTATTTT. Its translation: CSAPTSGSFGDTQYF.

This clonotype was seen repeatedly, ten times or more. This chain links TRBV4-1 with TRBJ2-5; a possible D gene is TRBD2 (5 bases). V lost 4 bases and J lost 2, with 17 bases in between. The CDR3 is 16 amino acids. From germline, CDR1 is MGHRA and CDR2 YSYEKL. CDR3 loop: CASSRYLSGVQETQYF. CDR3 coding DNA: TGCGCCAGCAGCCGCTACCTCTCCGGGGTTCAAGAGACCCAGTACTTC.

This clonotype has ten or more counts. The CDR3 region is CASSPGDYMSIQYF. The CDR3 nucleotides read TGTGCCAGCAGCCCAGGGGACTACATGAGCATTCAGTACTTC. The J gene is TRBJ2-4, the V gene TRBV11-1, with D possibly being TRBD2 (7 bases). Per the germline V gene, CDR1 is SGHAT and CDR2 is FQDESV (reference sequence). This CDR3 is built from 14 residues. Trimming removed 5 bases from V and 9 bases from J, with 17 bases in between.

This clonotype was found many times. The chain has TRBV6-1 and TRBJ1-2; no clear D gene. The CDR3 has 14 amino acids. V was trimmed by 1 base and J by 4 bases, leaving 10 bases between them. Per the germline V gene, CDR1 is MNHNS and CDR2 is SASEGT. DNA of the CDR3: TGTGCCAGCAGTGAAGAGAGTTGGCTCTATGGCTACACCTTC. It translates to CASSEESWLYGYTF.

This clonotype was counted ten times or more. The rearrangement joins TRBV28 to TRBJ2-7; weak D call: TRBD2 (5 bases). The CDR3 has 14 amino acids. Deletions cut 6 bases from V and 0 bases from J, with 12 bases between. The germline CDR1 and CDR2 sequences are MDHEN and SYDVKM. CDR3 region: CASRSALASYEQYF. The CDR3 DNA sequence: TGTGCCAGCAGATCCGCCCTAGCCTCCTACGAGCAGTACTTC.

The chain employs TRBV7-2 and TRBJ2-5; D remains unclear. CDR1 and CDR2 (germline): SGHTA, FQGNSA. V dropped 1 base and J dropped 5 bases, with 11 bases sitting between them. CDR3 length: 14 residues. The CDR3: CASSLGIGPETQYF. As DNA, the CDR3 is TGTGCCAGCAGCTTAGGGATAGGCCCGGAGACCCAGTACTTC.

This clonotype appeared many times. The chain is built from TRBV9 and TRBJ1-6, with D possibly matching TRBD1 (6 bases). The V gene lost 3 bases and the J gene lost 7 bases, with 14 bases spanning the gap. The CDR3 is made up of 15 amino acids. Germline loops: CDR1 SGDLS, CDR2 YYNGEE. CDR3 in DNA: TGTGCCAGCAGCGAGCTTGAGAGGGGGAATTCACCCCTCCACTTT. Translation: CASSELERGNSPLHF. Full variable domain (remainder filled in from reference TRBV9 and TRBJ1-6): DSGVTQTPKHLITATGQRVTLRCSPRSGDLSVYWYQQSLDQGLQFLIQYYNGEERAKGNILERFSAQQFPDLHSELNLSSLELGDSALYFCASSELERGNSPLHFGNGTRLTVT.

This clonotype was recorded many times. The gene calls are TRBV20-1 and TRBJ2-1; a weak D match, TRBD1 (5 bases). CDR3 length: 10 amino acids. Trimming removed 4 bases at V and 7 bases at J, with 5 bases between. The V gene's germline CDR1 is DFQATT and CDR2 SNEGSKA (reference sequence). The CDR3 DNA reads TGCAGTGCTAAGGGGAATGAGCAGTTCTTC. It yields the protein CSAKGNEQFF.

Many counts were recorded for this clonotype. V is TRBV7-2 and J is TRBJ1-1, with D possibly being TRBD1 (5 bases). Germline V gene data show CDR1 as SGHTA and CDR2 as FQGNSA. This CDR3 has 14 residues. The ends were cut back, 3 bases at V and 7 bases at J, with 15 bases in the middle. The CDR3 protein is CASSLIGGLGEAFF. For the CDR3, the DNA is TGTGCCAGCAGCTTGATCGGGGGTTTGGGTGAAGCTTTCTTT.

This clonotype was counted at least ten times. The junction differs from germline at one of its ends, possibly a read error. The chain employs TRBV7-7 and TRBJ2-7; a possible D gene is TRBD1 (6 bases). The germline V gene encodes CDR1 SSHAT and CDR2 FNYEAQ (reference sequence). The CDR3 has 12 amino acids. In DNA, the CDR3 is TGTGCTAGCAGCGAGGACAGAGGCGAGCAGTACTTC. It is translated as CASSEDRGEQYF.